A single sample is the source of the 26 T cell receptor beta chains below, sequenced in a study of shared clonotypes between healthy human individuals. The repertoire was sequenced with immunoSEQ multiplex PCR; TCRdb's copy has only in-frame clones and lacks some. The sample includes over a million clones, more than 65% of them seen just once. The sequencing sample was made of memory CD4+ T cells sorted from blood. Subset meaning: CD45RA-negative fraction. These receptors were taken from a man aged 18 to 30 in good health.

The table lists this clone with a few counts. The J gene is TRBJ2-2, the V gene TRBV28; possibly TRBD1 for D (5 bases). Trimming stripped 4 bases from V and 0 bases from J, with 15 bases between. Looked up from germline, CDR1 is MDHEN and CDR2 is SYDVKM. There are 17 residues in the CDR3. CDR3 coding DNA: TGTGCCAGCAGTTACTATGGGGTGACAGCGAACACCGGGGAGCTGTTTTTT. Translated: CASSYYGVTANTGELFF.

The chain has TRBV10-3 and TRBJ1-4; D call uncertain. V was clipped by 5 bases and J by 0 bases, with 10 bases between them. The CDR3 has 15 amino acids. CDR1 and CDR2 (germline): ENHRY, SYGVKD. The CDR3, as DNA: TGTGCCATCAGTCAAAATATTGCAACTAATGAAAAACTGTTTTTT. Encoded protein: CAISQNIATNEKLFF.

This CDR3 is CSVAWDRDVREQYF. CDR3 bases: TGCAGCGTTGCATGGGACAGGGATGTTAGGGAGCAGTACTTC. The chain has TRBV29-1 and TRBJ2-7; 9 nucleotides align to TRBD1. Germline trimming cut 4 bases from V and 7 bases from J; bases unmatched to any gene: 11. CDR3 size: 14 residues. Per germline, CDR1 SQVTM and CDR2 ANQGSEA.

The V and J genes are TRBV9 and TRBJ1-2, with D unresolved. This CDR3 comprises 16 residues. The germline gives CDR1 SGDLS, CDR2 YYNGEE. V was cut by 3 bases and J by 8 bases, with 23 bases left in between. For the CDR3, the DNA is TGTGCCAGCAGCGCCCAGTACGGAGGAGGCTCTGGAGGCTACACCTTC. This gives the protein CASSAQYGGGSGGYTF.

V usage is TRBV6-5 and J usage is TRBJ2-1, with 7 bases identical to TRBD2. The germline gives CDR1 MNHEY, CDR2 SVGAGI. CDR3 length: 12 amino acids. The ends lost 6 bases at V and 9 bases at J; junction bases unmatched: 5. CDR3 sequence: CASRRLAGEQFF. The CDR3 region has the DNA TGTGCCAGCAGGCGACTAGCCGGTGAGCAGTTCTTC.

The chain links TRBV7-2 to TRBJ1-2; perhaps TRBD1 as D (6 bases). Germline values: CDR1 SGHTA, CDR2 FQGNSA. V was trimmed by 5 bases and J by 6 bases, leaving 13 bases between them. The CDR3 extends over 13 amino acids. DNA of the CDR3: TGTGCCAGCAGCACGCCCCCAGGGGATGGCTACACCTTC. Translation gives CASSTPPGDGYTF.

The chain carries TRBV6-5 and TRBJ1-6; TRBD1 matches 7 bases. The CDR3 contains 14 residues. Per the germline V gene, CDR1 is MNHEY and CDR2 is SVGAGI. Trimming at V came to 10 bases and at J to 0 bases, leaving 3 bases not matched to a gene. For the CDR3, the DNA is TGTGCCACACAGGGGAGCTCCTATAATTCACCCCTCCACTTT. Amino acids: CATQGSSYNSPLHF.

The V call is TRBV5-5, the J call TRBJ2-5; TRBD2 agrees at 13 bases. The germline V gene encodes CDR1 SGHKS and CDR2 YYEKEE (reference sequence). The V segment lost 4 bases and the J segment 0 bases; nucleotides outside the gene matches: 3. The CDR3 contains 16 residues. CDR3 sequence (DNA): TGTGCCAGCAGCCGAGGGACTAGCGGGAACCAAGAGACCCAGTACTTC. As protein: CASSRGTSGNQETQYF.

The rearrangement uses TRBV5-6 and TRBJ1-1; unclear D gene. The germline CDR1 and CDR2 sequences are SGHDT and YYEEEE. The CDR3 contains 13 residues. V was pared by 4 bases and J by 10 bases, with 17 bases between. The CDR3 sequence is CASSASDRPSAFF. CDR3 nucleotides: TGTGCCAGCAGCGCTTCGGACCGACCGTCAGCTTTCTTT.

J is TRBJ2-1 and V is TRBV11-2; 8 bases are a match to TRBD2. The V and J ends lost 5 bases and 6 bases, in that order; junction bases with no gene match: 9. This CDR3 spans 15 amino acids. In germline, CDR1 is SGHAT, CDR2 FQNNGV. The CDR3 bases are TGTGCCAGCAGCGCCTTAGCGGGGCGCGTCAATGAGCAGTTCTTC. This codes for CASSALAGRVNEQFF.

There are a few counts of this clone. Other DNA sequences from this sample encode an identical CDR3 as well. The chain links TRBV29-1 to TRBJ1-2; 7 positions agree with TRBD1. With V trimmed by 2 bases and J by 4 bases, 1 base remained unmatched. The length of the CDR3 is 12 residues. Germline lookup yields CDR1 SQVTM and CDR2 ANQGSEA. CDR3 protein: CSVERDSYGYTF. CDR3 nucleotide sequence: TGCAGCGTTGAAAGGGACAGCTATGGCTACACCTTC.

The V call is TRBV30, the J call TRBJ2-1; D unclear. Per the germline V gene, CDR1 is GTSNPN and CDR2 is SVGIG (reference sequence). The ends were cut back, 0 bases at V and 6 bases at J, with 9 bases in the middle. The CDR3 length is 13 residues. The CDR3 DNA sequence: TGTGCCTGGAGTGTACCCCCTGGCAATGAGCAGTTCTTC. Its protein is CAWSVPPGNEQFF.

This clone was recorded many times. V usage is TRBV6-4 and J usage is TRBJ2-5, with D possibly TRBD2 on 6 matching bases. The CDR3 extends over 16 amino acids. V lost 7 bases to trimming and J lost 1 base, with 19 bases between them. Germline V gives CDR1 MRHNA, CDR2 SNTAGT. The CDR3: CASISPQGGVQETQYF. The CDR3 DNA sequence: TGTGCCAGCATCTCACCCCAAGGCGGGGTCCAAGAGACCCAGTACTTC.

Only a few counts were recorded for this clone. V gene TRBV30 combines with J gene TRBJ2-7, with D possibly TRBD1 on 6 matching bases. Trimming took 3 bases from V and 3 from J, leaving 9 bases between them. Germline values: CDR1 GTSNPN, CDR2 SVGIG (reference sequence). The CDR3 has 12 residues. The CDR3, as DNA: TGTGCCTGGAGAGGACAGCGCTACGAGCAGTACTTC. Translating gives CAWRGQRYEQYF.

The rearrangement joins TRBV6-5 to TRBJ1-1, with TRBD1 as a possible D gene (5 bases). The V gene's germline CDR1 is MNHEY and CDR2 SVGAGI. The CDR3 contains 15 residues. V lost 6 bases and J 3 bases, leaving 17 bases between the germline ends. CDR3 DNA: TGTGCCAGCAGCCGCTTACACACGGGGGACACTGAAGCTTTCTTT. It specifies CASSRLHTGDTEAFF.

V gene TRBV5-1 combines with J gene TRBJ1-1; the match to TRBD1 covers 7 bases. The V segment lost 4 bases and the J segment 6 bases; nucleotides outside the gene matches: 12. The CDR3 sequence is 15 residues long. The germline CDR1 and CDR2 sequences are SGHRS and YFSETQ. The CDR3 region has the DNA TGCGCCAGCAGCCGTATAGGTCAGGGGGGCGCTGAAGCTTTCTTT. The encoded protein is CASSRIGQGGAEAFF.

The chain combines TRBV9 with TRBJ1-3; D uncertain. The length of the CDR3 is 14 residues. The V gene lost 4 bases and the J gene lost 0 bases, with 8 bases spanning the gap. Per the germline V gene, CDR1 is SGDLS and CDR2 is YYNGEE. The CDR3, as DNA: TGTGCCAGCAGCCTCCGCACCTCTGGAAACACCATATATTTT. Translation: CASSLRTSGNTIYF.

This clone appeared a few times. The same CDR3 is also encoded by other DNA sequences in this sample. This chain joins TRBV2 and TRBJ1-1; D call uncertain. The CDR3 is made up of 14 amino acids. The germline V and J ends were trimmed by 3 bases and 1 base, with 9 bases remaining between them. The germline V gene encodes CDR1 SNHLY and CDR2 FYNNEI. CDR3 sequence (DNA): TGTGCCAGCAGTGAGGCGGGCCGGAACACTGAAGCTTTCTTT. Translated: CASSEAGRNTEAFF.

The chain combines TRBV5-1 with TRBJ2-3; D gene unclear. Looked up from germline, CDR1 is SGHRS and CDR2 is YFSETQ. This CDR3 region has 13 residues. V was cut by 2 bases and J by 0 bases, with 4 bases left in between. In DNA, the CDR3 is TGCGCCAGCAGCTTCTCTAGCACAGATACGCAGTATTTT. Residues: CASSFSSTDTQYF.

CDR3 coding DNA: TGTGCCAGCAGCGTAGAGCCGGGCCGAGAGCCCCAGCATTTT. It specifies CASSVEPGREPQHF. The chain has TRBV9 and TRBJ1-5; D remains ambiguous. V lost 0 bases to trimming and J lost 8 bases, with 12 bases between them. The germline V gene encodes CDR1 SGDLS and CDR2 YYNGEE. The CDR3 covers 14 residues.

This chain links TRBV2 with TRBJ1-1; TRBD1 might be the D (6 bases). CDR3 size: 14 residues. In germline, CDR1 is SNHLY, CDR2 FYNNEI. V was cut by 8 bases and J by 1 base, with 14 bases left in between. DNA for the CDR3: TGTGCCAGCTCCGCGGGGGCAGGGAACACTGAAGCTTTCTTT. Translation gives CASSAGAGNTEAFF.

The V gene is TRBV2, the J gene TRBJ1-1; 10 nucleotides agree with TRBD1. Germline CDR1 SNHLY, CDR2 FYNNEI. The CDR3 spans 15 residues. With 6 bases clipped from V and 1 base from J, the junction kept 5 bases outside the gene matches. The CDR3 sequence is CASSYRQGANTEAFF. The CDR3 region has the DNA TGTGCCAGCAGCTACAGACAGGGGGCGAACACTGAAGCTTTCTTT.

The chain recombines TRBV6-1 with TRBJ1-3; D may be TRBD1 (6 bases). This CDR3 spans 14 amino acids. Trimming removed 5 bases at V and 2 bases at J, with 10 bases between. Germline V gene lookup returns CDR1 MNHNS and CDR2 SASEGT. The CDR3 is CASSFYRAGNTIYF. The CDR3 DNA reads as TGTGCCAGCAGTTTCTACAGGGCTGGAAACACCATATATTTT.

This rearrangement joins TRBV28 to TRBJ1-2; 9 bases agree with TRBD1. Germline loops: CDR1 MDHEN, CDR2 SYDVKM. The CDR3 extends over 16 amino acids. Trimming removed 4 bases from V and 5 bases from J; junction bases left unmatched: 11. CDR3 region: CASSSHPGQGAYGYTF. The CDR3 nucleotides are TGTGCCAGCAGTTCTCACCCGGGACAGGGAGCGTATGGCTACACCTTC.

V usage is TRBV15 and J usage is TRBJ2-5; a weak D match, TRBD2 (5 bases). The J call is uncertain, as TRBJ2-7 better fits the DNA end. The CDR3 covers 16 residues. The germline gives CDR1 LNHNV, CDR2 YYDKDF (reference sequence). In nucleotides, the CDR3 is TGTGCCACCAGCAGAGCAGGAGGCGGGCGATCCTACGAGCAGTACTTC. Translating gives CATSRAGGGRSYEQYF.

The chain is built from TRBV10-2 and TRBJ2-5; 8 bases agree with TRBD1. The CDR3 is made up of 16 amino acids. V dropped 3 bases and J dropped 5; count of bases not matched to a gene: 11. Germline values: CDR1 WSHSY, CDR2 SAAADI. The CDR3 here is CASSDPADRAKETQYF. In nucleotides, the CDR3 is TGCGCCAGCAGTGACCCCGCGGACAGGGCTAAGGAGACCCAGTACTTC.